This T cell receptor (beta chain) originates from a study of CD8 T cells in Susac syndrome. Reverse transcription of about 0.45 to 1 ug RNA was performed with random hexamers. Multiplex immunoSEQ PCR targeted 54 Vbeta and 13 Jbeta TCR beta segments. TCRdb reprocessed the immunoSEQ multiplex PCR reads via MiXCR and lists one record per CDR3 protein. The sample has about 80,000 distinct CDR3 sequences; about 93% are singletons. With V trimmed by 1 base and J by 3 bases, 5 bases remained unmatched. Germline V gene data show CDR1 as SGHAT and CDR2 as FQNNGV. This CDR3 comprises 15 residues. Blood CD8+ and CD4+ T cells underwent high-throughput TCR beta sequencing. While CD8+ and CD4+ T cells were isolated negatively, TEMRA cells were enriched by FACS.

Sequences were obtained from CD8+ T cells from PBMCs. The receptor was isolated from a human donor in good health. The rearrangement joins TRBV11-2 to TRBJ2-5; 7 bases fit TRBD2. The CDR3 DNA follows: TGTGCCAGCAGCTTAGGAGCGGGGCAGGAAGAGACCCAGTACTTC. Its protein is CASSLGAGQEETQYF. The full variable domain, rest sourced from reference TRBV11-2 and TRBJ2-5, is EAGVAQSPRYKIIEKRQSVAFWCNPISGHATLYWYQQILGQGPKLLIQFQNNGVVDDSQLPKDRFSAERLKGVDSTLKIQPAKLEDSAVYLCASSLGAGQEETQYFGPGTRLLVL.